This passage covers 12 T cell receptor beta chains from one sample sequenced in a study of blood T cell repertoires in COVID-19. Data came from immunoSEQ multiplex PCR; TCRdb stores just in-frame clones and leaves some out. The sample yields roughly 80,000 clones, about 86% seen once. Sample: peripheral blood. The receptor source for this set is a man older than 75 with acute or convalescent COVID-19.

The chain employs TRBV30 and TRBJ1-1; no clear D gene. Germline-derived CDR1 and CDR2 are GTSNPN and SVGIG (reference sequence). Trimming removed 0 bases from V and 4 bases from J, with 15 bases in between. The CDR3 runs 15 residues. CDR3 sequence: CAWSVSVLRTTEAFF. The CDR3 bases are TGTGCCTGGAGTGTATCGGTCCTTAGAACCACTGAAGCTTTCTTT. The full variable domain, with the rest looked up from reference TRBV30 and TRBJ1-1, is SQTIHQWPATLVQPVGSPLSLECTVEGTSNPNLYWYRQAAGRGLQLLFYSVGIGQISSEVPQNLSASRPQDRQFILSSKKLLLSDSGFYLCAWSVSVLRTTEAFFGQGTRLTVV.

The V gene is TRBV28, the J gene TRBJ2-1; the match to TRBD2 covers 7 bases. V dropped 1 base and J dropped 12; count of bases not matched to a gene: 9. Looked up from germline, CDR1 is MDHEN and CDR2 is SYDVKM. CDR3 length: 14 amino acids. CDR3 sequence reads: CASSLYAGVRAQFF. The CDR3 DNA reads as TGTGCCAGCAGTTTATATGCGGGAGTGAGAGCGCAGTTCTTC.

This chain joins TRBV6-1 and TRBJ1-6; a possible D gene is TRBD1 (5 bases). The CDR3 has 17 residues. The germline V gene encodes CDR1 MNHNS and CDR2 SASEGT. V was pared by 2 bases and J by 6 bases, with 17 bases between. CDR3 nucleotides: TGTGCCAGCAGTGAAATCGCAGGGTCCCTTCTTAATTCACCCCTCCACTTT. Its translation is CASSEIAGSLLNSPLHF.

This chain uses TRBV13 with TRBJ2-5; 8 bases match TRBD2. The CDR3 is made up of 15 amino acids. Germline lookup yields CDR1 PRHDT and CDR2 FYEKMQ (reference sequence). Unmatched junction bases numbered 6, after V lost 1 base and J lost 5 bases. The CDR3, as DNA: TGTGCCAGCAGCTTAGCTTCAAGGACTAGCGAGACCCAGTACTTC. Its translation: CASSLASRTSETQYF.

The CDR3 is CASSIAASGMYEQYF. For the CDR3, the DNA is TGTGCCAGTAGTATAGCGGCTAGCGGGATGTACGAGCAGTACTTC. The chain combines TRBV19 with TRBJ2-7, with 9 bases lining up with TRBD2. The trim removed 1 base at V and 4 bases at J, leaving 5 bases unmatched. CDR3 size: 15 residues. CDR1 LNHDA and CDR2 SQIVND come from the germline V gene (reference sequence).

CDR3 protein: CASSLTGSSYEQYF. In nucleotides, the CDR3 is TGTGCCAGCAGCTTAACGGGATCCTCCTACGAGCAGTACTTC. The chain has TRBV11-1 and TRBJ2-7; a weak D match, TRBD2 (5 bases). The CDR3 totals 14 residues. The V and J ends lost 2 bases and 0 bases respectively, with 8 bases between them. Germline V gene sequence: CDR1 SGHAT, CDR2 FQDESV (reference sequence).

This clone was seen only once. The chain uses TRBV11-2 and TRBJ2-2, with 8 bases fitting TRBD2. There are 15 residues in the CDR3. Per germline, CDR1 SGHAT and CDR2 FQNNGV. V gave up 4 bases and J gave up 3 bases; unmatched junction bases: 4. The chain's CDR3 is CASSSSGSYTGELFF. The CDR3, as DNA: TGTGCCAGCAGCTCAAGCGGGAGTTACACCGGGGAGCTGTTTTTT.

The rearrangement joins TRBV2 to TRBJ2-3; D is possibly TRBD1 (5 bases). This CDR3 region has 13 residues. V lost 0 bases and J lost 10, with 11 bases in between. CDR1 SNHLY and CDR2 FYNNEI come from the germline V gene. The CDR3 nucleotides read TGTGCCAGCAGTGAAGCTGACAGCGTGGCGCAGTATTTT. Protein sequence: CASSEADSVAQYF.

V is TRBV28 and J is TRBJ2-1; 9 bases are shared with TRBD2. V lost 2 bases, J lost 1 base, and 12 bases stayed unmatched. The CDR3 runs to 19 residues. The germline CDR1 and CDR2 sequences are MDHEN and SYDVKM. The CDR3 here is CASSLEVAGVARSYNEQFF. CDR3 in DNA: TGTGCCAGCAGTTTAGAGGTAGCGGGAGTCGCAAGGTCCTACAATGAGCAGTTCTTC.

CDR3 DNA sequence: TGTGCCAGCAGCGTAAATGTCGGACAGCTTAATGAAAAACTGTTTTTT. Translating it yields CASSVNVGQLNEKLFF. This rearrangement joins TRBV9 to TRBJ1-4; possibly TRBD1 for D (6 bases). CDR3 length: 16 amino acids. Looked up from germline, CDR1 is SGDLS and CDR2 is YYNGEE. Trimming took 1 base from V and 4 from J, leaving 14 bases between them. Full variable domain (outside the CDR3, taken from reference TRBV9 and TRBJ1-4): DSGVTQTPKHLITATGQRVTLRCSPRSGDLSVYWYQQSLDQGLQFLIQYYNGEERAKGNILERFSAQQFPDLHSELNLSSLELGDSALYFCASSVNVGQLNEKLFFGSGTQLSVL.

The rearrangement joins TRBV5-1 to TRBJ2-7; D possibly corresponds to TRBD1 (5 bases). From germline, CDR1 is SGHRS and CDR2 YFSETQ. V was clipped by 7 bases and J by 2 bases, with 19 bases between them. The length of the CDR3 is 15 residues. CDR3 loop: CASALTGTLAYEQYF. Here the CDR3 DNA reads TGCGCCAGCGCACTCACAGGAACCCTTGCCTACGAGCAGTACTTC.

This chain links TRBV2 with TRBJ1-6; TRBD1 might be the D (6 bases). CDR3 length equals 15 residues. V shed 6 bases and J shed 12 bases, with 21 bases lying between them. In germline, CDR1 is SNHLY, CDR2 FYNNEI. The CDR3 reads CASRPPGGDTRPLHF. In nucleotides, the CDR3 is TGTGCCAGCAGACCGCCGGGAGGGGACACGAGACCCCTCCACTTT.